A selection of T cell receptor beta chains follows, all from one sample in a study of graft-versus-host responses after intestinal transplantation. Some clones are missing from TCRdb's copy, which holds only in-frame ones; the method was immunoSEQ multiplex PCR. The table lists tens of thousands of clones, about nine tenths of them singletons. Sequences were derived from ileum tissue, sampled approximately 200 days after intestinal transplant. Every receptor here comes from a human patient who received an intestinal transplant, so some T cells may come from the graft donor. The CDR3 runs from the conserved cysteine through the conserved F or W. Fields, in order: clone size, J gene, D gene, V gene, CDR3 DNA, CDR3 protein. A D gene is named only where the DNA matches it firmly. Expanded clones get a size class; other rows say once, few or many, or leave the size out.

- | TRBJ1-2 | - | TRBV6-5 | TGTGCCAGCACCCCCACCCGGCAGGGTGGGTATGGCTACACCTTC | CASTPTRQGGYGYTF
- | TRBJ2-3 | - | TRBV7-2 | TGTGCCAGCAGCCACCAAGTCGATTTGGGTACGCAGTATTTT | CASSHQVDLGTQYF
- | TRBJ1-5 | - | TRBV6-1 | TGTGCCAGCAGTGATCGGGGGAGGGTACAGCCCCAGCATTTT | CASSDRGRVQPQHF
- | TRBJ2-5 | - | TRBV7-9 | TGTGCCAGCAGCTTATTAGGCCCCAACCAAGAGACCCAGTACTTC | CASSLLGPNQETQYF
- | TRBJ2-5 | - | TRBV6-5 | TGTGCCAGCAGTTACGGCAGTCAAGAGACCCAGTACTTC | CASSYGSQETQYF
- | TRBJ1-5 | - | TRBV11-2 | TGTGCCAGCAGCTTAACCCTGGGAAATTTGGGCCAGCCCCAGCATTTT | CASSLTLGNLGQPQHF
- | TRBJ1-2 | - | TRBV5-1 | TGCGCCAGCAGCACTGGACAAACCTATGGCTACACCTTC | CASSTGQTYGYTF
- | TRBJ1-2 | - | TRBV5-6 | TGTGCCAGCAGCTCGGTAGGACGTGAATGGGACTATGGCTACACCTTC | CASSSVGREWDYGYTF
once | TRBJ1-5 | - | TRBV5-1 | TGCGCCAGCAGCTTCACAGGGCTAAGCAATCAGCCCCAGCATTTT | CASSFTGLSNQPQHF
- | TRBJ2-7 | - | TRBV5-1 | TGCGCCAGCACCTCCGGCCGACGAGACTCCTACGAGCAGTACTTC | CASTSGRRDSYEQYF
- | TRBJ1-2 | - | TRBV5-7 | TGTGCCAGCAAGAGGACGGCTAACTATGGCTACACCTTC | CASKRTANYGYTF
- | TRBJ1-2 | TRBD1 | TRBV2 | TGTGCCAGCAAGCCGGACAGGGATAACTATGGCTACACCTTC | CASKPDRDNYGYTF
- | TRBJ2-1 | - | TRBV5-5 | TGTGCCAGCAGCTTGGGGCCAGCCCTCTCCTACAATGAGCAGTTCTTC | CASSLGPALSYNEQFF
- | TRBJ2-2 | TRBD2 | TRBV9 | TGTGCCAGCAGCGTAGATCCAGCGGGGGGTCGAGCCGGGGAGCTGTTTTTT | CASSVDPAGGRAGELFF
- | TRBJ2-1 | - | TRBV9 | TGTGCCAGCAGCCCAGGGGGGGGCTCCTACAATGAGCAGTTCTTC | CASSPGGGSYNEQFF
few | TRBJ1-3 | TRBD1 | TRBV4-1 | TGCGCCAGCAGCGTGACAGGGGCCGGAAACACCATATATTTT | CASSVTGAGNTIYF
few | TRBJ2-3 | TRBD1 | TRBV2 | TGTGCCAGCAGTCCAAGACAGGGGGCTCCCACAGATACGCAGTATTTT | CASSPRQGAPTDTQYF
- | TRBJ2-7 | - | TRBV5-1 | TGCGCCAGCAGCTTCCTAAAAGAAGGTTTCGAGCAGTACTTC | CASSFLKEGFEQYF
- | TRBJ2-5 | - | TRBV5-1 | TGCGCCAGCAGCTTGGGGACACAGGGTCCCGGGGAGACCCAGTACTTC | CASSLGTQGPGETQYF
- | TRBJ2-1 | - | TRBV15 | TGTGCCACCAGCAGAATCTCGGGAGTTGATGAGCAGTTCTTC | CATSRISGVDEQFF
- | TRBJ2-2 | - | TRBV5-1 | TGCGCCAGCAGCGAGTCGACAGGGAACACCGGGGAGCTGTTTTTT | CASSESTGNTGELFF
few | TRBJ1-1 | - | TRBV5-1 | TGCGCCAGCAGCGCTGAGATGAACACTGAAGCTTTCTTT | CASSAEMNTEAFF
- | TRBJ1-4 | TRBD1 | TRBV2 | TGTGCCAGCAGTGAAGGGGACAGGGATAATGAAAAACTGTTTTTT | CASSEGDRDNEKLFF
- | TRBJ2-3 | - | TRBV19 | TGTGCCAGTAGTCCCGGGACACTATACACAGATACGCAGTATTTT | CASSPGTLYTDTQYF
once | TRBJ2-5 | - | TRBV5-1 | TGCGCCAGCAGCCCGGGTCCATCGGAGACCCAGTACTTC | CASSPGPSETQYF
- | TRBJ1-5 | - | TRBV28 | TGTGCCAGCAGTTTTAACAGGCTTTACAGCAATCAGCCCCAGCATTTT | CASSFNRLYSNQPQHF
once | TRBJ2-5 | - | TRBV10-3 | TGTGCCATCAGTGCCGGGAGAGCAGAGACCCAGTACTTC | CAISAGRAETQYF
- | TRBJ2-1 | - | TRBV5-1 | TGCGCCAGCAGCTTGGATATGGGGAATGAGCAGTTCTTC | CASSLDMGNEQFF
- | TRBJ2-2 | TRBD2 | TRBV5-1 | TGCGCCAGCAGCTCGACTAGCGCGGGCACCGGGGAGCTGTTTTTT | CASSSTSAGTGELFF
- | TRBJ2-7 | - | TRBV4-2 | TGTGCCAGCAGCCAAGATGCTAGTGGCGAGCAGTACTTC | CASSQDASGEQYF
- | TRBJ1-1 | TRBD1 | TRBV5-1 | TGCGCCAGCAGCTCACAGGGGTCGTGGACTGAAGCTTTCTTT | CASSSQGSWTEAFF
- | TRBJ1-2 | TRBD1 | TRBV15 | TGTGCCACCAGCAGTGGCCCCCGGGGGACAGGTGGCTACACCTTC | CATSSGPRGTGGYTF
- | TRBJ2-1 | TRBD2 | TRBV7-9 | TGTGCCAGCAGCAGCCCACTAGCGGTACACTACAATGAGCAGTTCTTC | CASSSPLAVHYNEQFF
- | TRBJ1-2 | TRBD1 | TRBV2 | TGTGCCAGCAGCCCCACAGGGGACGATGGCTACACCTTC | CASSPTGDDGYTF
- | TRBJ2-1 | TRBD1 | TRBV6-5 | TGTGCCAGCAGTTCGACAGGGCCGATCAATGAGCAGTTCTTC | CASSSTGPINEQFF
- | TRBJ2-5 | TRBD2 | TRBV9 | TGTGCCAGCAGCAGGACTAGCGGGAGGGCCCTTGAGACCCAGTACTTC | CASSRTSGRALETQYF
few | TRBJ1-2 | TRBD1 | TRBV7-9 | TGTGCCAGCAGCTCTGTGGGGACAGATTCCTTAGCGGGGTATGGCTACACCTTC | CASSSVGTDSLAGYGYTF